This T cell receptor (beta chain) was captured by sequencing in a study of immune evolution from preneoplasia to lung adenocarcinoma (dated by TCRdb to the early 2020s). Broadly, across the study: HLA loss of heterozygosity was found in approximately 7% of AIS, under 16% of MIA and 25% to 40% of ADC lesions, and in no AAH lesions. Immune contexture across lung adenocarcinoma precursors and invasive adenocarcinoma was profiled using immune gene expression, TCR sequencing and multiplex immunofluorescence. Resected precursor lesions (AAH, AIS, MIA) and invasive adenocarcinomas were each compared against paired morphologically normal lung tissue. Sample size was based on specimen availability rather than a prior power calculation. The immune data were combined with whole exome sequencing and methylation data from the same cohort of nodules. The overall cohort comprised 53 patients with pulmonary nodules who underwent surgical resection. A total of under 55 patients contributed TCR sequencing data. According to the study, fewer than 130 samples went through TCR sequencing. POLYSOLVER was used to infer Class I HLA alleles from exome data, and LOHHLA was used to detect allele-specific HLA loss. The research as a whole found: Because all patients came from Japan and China, whether the findings apply to Western populations was uncertain. The findings were based on association rather than direct causation, and larger cohorts with long-term follow-up and longitudinal biopsies were deemed needed. T cell clonality was highest in KRAS-mutant nodules compared with EGFR-mutant or double wild-type lesions. Normal lung had the highest top T cell clone frequencies, and these frequencies appeared to fall progressively from AAH through AIS, MIA and invasive adenocarcinoma. Clonality was highest in normal lung, while later-stage lesions appeared to show lower clonality but higher T cell density and diversity.

This clone was seen once. Its binding antigen is unknown. Per-nucleotide qualities are absent, and no much larger clonotype sits a single base away. Patients underwent resection in Japan or China between about 2014 and 2017. Two lung cancer pathologists independently reviewed H&E slides to confirm the histologic diagnosis of every case. Macro-dissection after pathologic assessment enriched premalignant or tumor cells for nucleic acid extraction. The AllPrep DNA/RNA FFPE Kit was used to isolate DNA from FFPE tissue. V and J lose 7 bases and 0 bases, and a span of 19 bases separates them. Reading from cysteine to phenylalanine, the CDR3 counts 16 amino acids. The DNA shown is the 48-base CDR3, in frame from base 1. CDR1 LNHDA and CDR2 SQIVND were looked up in the germline V gene (reference sequence). Using the immunoSEQ hsTCRbeta Kit, TCR beta CDR3 regions were sequenced from DNA. Per the original workflow: TCR sequencing data were analysed with the ImmunoSEQ Analyzer. T cell clonality was defined as 1 minus Pielou's evenness, as computed on productive rearrangements. The inverse Simpson index, applied to productive templates, was used to measure T cell diversity. T cell density was defined as TCR beta template counts normalized to usable DNA, with usable DNA estimated by amplifying and sequencing housekeeping genes. TCR metrics were compared across histologic stages using two-sided Kruskal-Wallis tests. Held by TCRdb, this immuneACCESS table contains in-frame sequences only and omits some clones. Under half of the omission traces to an unresolved V gene where checked; the cause of the rest is unknown. The V and J calls and the clone size are those of that table, but D and trimming were determined from the DNA. For this sample there are 10,000 to 13,000 clones; approximately 80% appear just once. In total, the top ten clones hold approximately 3.5% of the sample.

Sequenced material: FFPE minimally invasive lung adenocarcinoma tissue. The cell subset or site label corresponds to: micro-invasive lung adenocarcinoma (MIA). The chain was built from TRBV19 and TRBJ2-7; the D segment may tentatively be TRBD1 or TRBD2, each giving 5 matched bases. The receptor comes from an older person with lung adenocarcinoma. The nucleotide sequence is given as TGTGCCAGTAAGATTTCCCCCGGGGCCAACTCCTACGAGCAGTACTTC. Its translation reads: CASKISPGANSYEQYF.